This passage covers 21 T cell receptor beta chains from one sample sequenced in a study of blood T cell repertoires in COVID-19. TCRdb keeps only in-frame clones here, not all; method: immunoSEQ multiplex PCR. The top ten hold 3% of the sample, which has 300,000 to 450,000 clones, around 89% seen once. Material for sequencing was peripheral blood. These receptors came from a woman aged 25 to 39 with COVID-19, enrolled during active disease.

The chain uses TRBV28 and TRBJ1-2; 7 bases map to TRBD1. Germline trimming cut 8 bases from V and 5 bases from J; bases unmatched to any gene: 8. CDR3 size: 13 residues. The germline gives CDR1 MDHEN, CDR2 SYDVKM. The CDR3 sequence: CASHSGTAYGYTF. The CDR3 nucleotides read TGTGCCAGCCATTCCGGGACAGCGTATGGCTACACCTTC.

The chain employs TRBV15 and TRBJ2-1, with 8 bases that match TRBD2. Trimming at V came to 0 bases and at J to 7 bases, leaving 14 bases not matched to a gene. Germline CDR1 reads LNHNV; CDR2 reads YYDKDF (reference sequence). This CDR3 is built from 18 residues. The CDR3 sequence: CATSRERYSGGSVNEQFF. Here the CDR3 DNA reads TGTGCCACCAGCAGAGAACGGTATTCGGGAGGGTCGGTTAATGAGCAGTTCTTC.

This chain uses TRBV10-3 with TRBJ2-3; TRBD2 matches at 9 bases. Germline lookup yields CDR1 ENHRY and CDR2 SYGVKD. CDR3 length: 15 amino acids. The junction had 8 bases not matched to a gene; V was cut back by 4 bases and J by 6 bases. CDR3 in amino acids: CAISAAGGLWDTQYF. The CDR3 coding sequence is TGTGCCATCAGTGCAGCGGGGGGATTATGGGATACGCAGTATTTT.

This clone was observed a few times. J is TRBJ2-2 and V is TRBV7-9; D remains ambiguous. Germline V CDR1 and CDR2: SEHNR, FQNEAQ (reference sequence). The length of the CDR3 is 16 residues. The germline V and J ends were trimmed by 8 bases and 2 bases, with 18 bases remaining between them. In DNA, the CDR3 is TGTGCCAGCGGCAGACCCCAGGTGGCCAACACCGGGGAGCTGTTTTTT. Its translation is CASGRPQVANTGELFF.

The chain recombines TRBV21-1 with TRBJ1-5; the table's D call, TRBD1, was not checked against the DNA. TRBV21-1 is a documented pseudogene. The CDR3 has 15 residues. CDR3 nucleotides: TGTGCCCCGATCAACCCCGGACAGGATCATCAGCCCCAGCATTTT. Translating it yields CAPINPGQDHQPQHF.

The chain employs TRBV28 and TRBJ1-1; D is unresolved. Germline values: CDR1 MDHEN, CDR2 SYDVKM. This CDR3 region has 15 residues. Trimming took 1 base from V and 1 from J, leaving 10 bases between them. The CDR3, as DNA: TGTGCCAGCAGTTTATCTTCGCGTAGGAACACTGAAGCTTTCTTT. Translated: CASSLSSRRNTEAFF. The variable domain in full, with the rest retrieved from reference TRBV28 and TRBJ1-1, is DVKVTQSSRYLVKRTGEKVFLECVQDMDHENMFWYRQDPGLGLRLIYFSYDVKMKEKGDIPEGYSVSREKKERFSLILESASTNQTSMYLCASSLSSRRNTEAFFGQGTRLTVV.

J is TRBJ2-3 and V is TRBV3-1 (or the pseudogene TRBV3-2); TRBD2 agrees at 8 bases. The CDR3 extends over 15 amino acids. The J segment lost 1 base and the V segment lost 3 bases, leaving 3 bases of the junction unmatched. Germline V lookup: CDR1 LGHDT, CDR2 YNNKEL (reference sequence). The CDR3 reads CASSHAGGRTDTQYF. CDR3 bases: TGTGCCAGCAGCCATGCGGGAGGTCGCACAGATACGCAGTATTTT.

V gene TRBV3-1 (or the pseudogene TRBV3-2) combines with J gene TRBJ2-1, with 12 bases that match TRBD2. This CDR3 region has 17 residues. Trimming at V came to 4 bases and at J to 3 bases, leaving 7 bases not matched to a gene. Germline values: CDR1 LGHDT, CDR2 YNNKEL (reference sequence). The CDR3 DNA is TGTGCCAGCAGCCCGTCACTAGCGGGGGGTCTCTACAATGAGCAGTTCTTC. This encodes CASSPSLAGGLYNEQFF.

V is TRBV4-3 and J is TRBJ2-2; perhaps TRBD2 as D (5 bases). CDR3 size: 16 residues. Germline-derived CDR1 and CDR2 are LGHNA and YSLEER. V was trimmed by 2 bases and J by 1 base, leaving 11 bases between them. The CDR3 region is CASSQPSGWNTGELFF. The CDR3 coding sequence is TGCGCCAGCAGCCAACCCAGCGGTTGGAACACCGGGGAGCTGTTTTTT.

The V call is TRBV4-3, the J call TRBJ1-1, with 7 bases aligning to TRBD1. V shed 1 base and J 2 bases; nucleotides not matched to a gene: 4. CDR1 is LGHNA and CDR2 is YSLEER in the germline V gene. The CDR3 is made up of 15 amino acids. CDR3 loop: CASSQGQGVNTEAFF. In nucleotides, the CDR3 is TGCGCCAGCAGCCAAGGACAGGGTGTAAACACTGAAGCTTTCTTT.

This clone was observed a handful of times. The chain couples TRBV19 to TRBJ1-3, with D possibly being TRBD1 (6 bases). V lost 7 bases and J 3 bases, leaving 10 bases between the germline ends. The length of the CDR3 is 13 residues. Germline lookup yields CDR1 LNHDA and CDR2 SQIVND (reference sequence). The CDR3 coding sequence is TGTGCCAGTATAGGGACACGTGGAAACACCATATATTTT. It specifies CASIGTRGNTIYF. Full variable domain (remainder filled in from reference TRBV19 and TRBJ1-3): DGGITQSPKYLFRKEGQNVTLSCEQNLNHDAMYWYRQDPGQGLRLIYYSQIVNDFQKGDIAEGYSVSREKKESFPLTVTSAQKNPTAFYLCASIGTRGNTIYFGEGSWLTVV.

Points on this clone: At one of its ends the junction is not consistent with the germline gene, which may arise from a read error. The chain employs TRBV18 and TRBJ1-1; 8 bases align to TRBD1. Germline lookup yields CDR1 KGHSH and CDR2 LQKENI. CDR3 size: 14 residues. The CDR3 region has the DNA TGTGCCAGCTCGCCACAGGGGGGGACCACTGAAGCTTTCTTT. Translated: CASSPQGGTTEAFF.

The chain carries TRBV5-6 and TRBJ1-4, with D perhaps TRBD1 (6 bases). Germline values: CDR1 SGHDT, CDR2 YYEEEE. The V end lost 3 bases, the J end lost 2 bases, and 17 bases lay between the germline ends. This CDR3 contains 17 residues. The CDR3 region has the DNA TGTGCCAGCAGCTACGGCTGGGGGCCCCCCACTAATGAAAAACTGTTTTTT. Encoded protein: CASSYGWGPPTNEKLFF. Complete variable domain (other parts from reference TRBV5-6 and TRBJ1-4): DAGVTQSPTHLIKTRGQQVTLRCSPKSGHDTVSWYQQALGQGPQFIFQYYEEEERQRGNFPDRFSGHQFPNYSSELNVNALLLGDSALYLCASSYGWGPPTNEKLFFGSGTQLSVL.

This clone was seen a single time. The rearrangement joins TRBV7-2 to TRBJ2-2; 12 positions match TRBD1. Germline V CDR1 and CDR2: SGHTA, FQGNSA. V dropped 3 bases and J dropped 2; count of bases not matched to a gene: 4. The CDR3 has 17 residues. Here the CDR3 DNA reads TGTGCCAGCAGCTTCCCGGGACAGGGGGCAAACACCGGGGAGCTGTTTTTT. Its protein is CASSFPGQGANTGELFF.

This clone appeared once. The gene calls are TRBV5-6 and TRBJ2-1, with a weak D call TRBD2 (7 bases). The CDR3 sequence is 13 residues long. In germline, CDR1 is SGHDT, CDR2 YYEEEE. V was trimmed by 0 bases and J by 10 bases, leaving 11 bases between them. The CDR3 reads CASSLAGGPEQFF. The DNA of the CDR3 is TGTGCCAGCAGCTTGGCGGGGGGCCCCGAGCAGTTCTTC.

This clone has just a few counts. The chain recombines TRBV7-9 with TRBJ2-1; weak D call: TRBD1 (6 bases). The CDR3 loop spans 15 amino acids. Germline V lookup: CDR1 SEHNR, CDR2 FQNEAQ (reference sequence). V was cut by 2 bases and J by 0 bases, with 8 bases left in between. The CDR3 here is CASSLTGRSYNEQFF. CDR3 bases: TGTGCCAGCAGCTTAACAGGGCGCTCCTACAATGAGCAGTTCTTC.

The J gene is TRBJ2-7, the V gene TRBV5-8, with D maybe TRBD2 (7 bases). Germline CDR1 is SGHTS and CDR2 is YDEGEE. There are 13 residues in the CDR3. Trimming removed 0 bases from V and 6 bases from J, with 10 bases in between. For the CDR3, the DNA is TGTGCCAGCAGCTTGGGCGGGGGCCTCGAGCAGTACTTC. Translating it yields CASSLGGGLEQYF.

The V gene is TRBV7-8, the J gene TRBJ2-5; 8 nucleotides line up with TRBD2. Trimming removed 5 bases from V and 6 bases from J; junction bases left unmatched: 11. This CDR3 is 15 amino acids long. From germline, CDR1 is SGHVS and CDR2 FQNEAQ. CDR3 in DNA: TGTGCCAGCAGCCCCCGGACTAGCTCCTCACAGACCCAGTACTTC. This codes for CASSPRTSSSQTQYF.

The CDR3 spells CASSPGQGALEQYV. DNA of the CDR3: TGTGCCAGCAGCCCGGGACAGGGGGCTCTTGAGCAGTACGTC. The chain employs TRBV11-2 and TRBJ2-7; TRBD1 aligns across 12 bases. Germline trimming cut 5 bases from V and 7 bases from J; bases unmatched to any gene: 6. The CDR3 length is 14 residues. The V gene's germline CDR1 is SGHAT and CDR2 FQNNGV.

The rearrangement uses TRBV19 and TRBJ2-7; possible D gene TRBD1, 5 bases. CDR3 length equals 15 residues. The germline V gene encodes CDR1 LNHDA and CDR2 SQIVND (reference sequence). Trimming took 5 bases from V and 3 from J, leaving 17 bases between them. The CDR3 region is CASSPFISGYYEQYF. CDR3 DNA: TGTGCCAGTAGTCCGTTCATATCAGGGTACTACGAGCAGTACTTC.

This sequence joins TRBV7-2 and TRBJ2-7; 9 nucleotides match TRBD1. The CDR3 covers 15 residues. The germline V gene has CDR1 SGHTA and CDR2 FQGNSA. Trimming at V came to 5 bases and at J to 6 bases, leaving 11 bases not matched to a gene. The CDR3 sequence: CASSAYRDRVGEQYF. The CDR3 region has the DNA TGTGCCAGCAGCGCCTACCGGGACAGGGTAGGCGAGCAGTACTTC.